The clone carrying this T cell receptor beta chain has a handful of counts. Its specificity is not known. This sample was taken from a study of immune cell composition in non-small cell lung cancer. The table came from immunoSEQ multiplex PCR; TCRdb's copy has only in-frame clones and leaves some out. There are under 7,000 clones in the sample; 82% occur only once, and under 9.5% lies in the top ten. Study results and caveats: Shared sequences between tumour-reactive and dominant in vivo clones were not proven.

The CDR3 covers 11 residues. Germline V gene sequence: CDR1 MNHNS, CDR2 SASEGT. Trimming removed 6 bases at V and 0 bases at J, with 2 bases between. Normal lung sampling was at least 3 cm from the tumour, as distant as possible. This sequence originates from a human donor with non-small cell lung cancer. The specimen was non-adjacent lung tissue. The V and J genes are TRBV6-1 and TRBJ1-2; no firm D call. CDR3 residues: CASSTNYGYTF. The CDR3 DNA reads as TGTGCCAGCAGCACTAACTATGGCTACACCTTC.